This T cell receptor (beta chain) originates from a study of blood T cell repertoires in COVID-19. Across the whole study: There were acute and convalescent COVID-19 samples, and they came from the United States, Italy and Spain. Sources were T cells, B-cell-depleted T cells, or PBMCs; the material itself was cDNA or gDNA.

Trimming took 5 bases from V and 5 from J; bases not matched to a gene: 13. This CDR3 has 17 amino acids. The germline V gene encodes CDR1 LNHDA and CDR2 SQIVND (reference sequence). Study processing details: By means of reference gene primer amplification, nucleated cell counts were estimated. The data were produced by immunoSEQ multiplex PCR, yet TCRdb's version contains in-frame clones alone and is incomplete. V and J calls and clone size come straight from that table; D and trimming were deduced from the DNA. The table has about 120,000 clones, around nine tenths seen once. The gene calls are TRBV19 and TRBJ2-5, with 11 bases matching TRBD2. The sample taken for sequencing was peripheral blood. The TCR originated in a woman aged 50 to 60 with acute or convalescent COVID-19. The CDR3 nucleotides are TGTGCCAGTAGTCCCTTTCTTAGCGGGGGGGCCGTTGAGACCCAGTACTTC. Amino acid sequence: CASSPFLSGGAVETQYF.